Sequencing of this T cell receptor beta chain was carried out in a study of shared clonotypes between healthy human individuals. Study outcomes and limitations: Naive CD4 clonotype sharing across several donors was around 5.5%.

Here immunoSEQ multiplex PCR was the method, and the copy in TCRdb shows in-frame clones only, minus some. This table has about 590,000 clones, around 95% appearing once. Comments on this clone: What it binds is not known.

CDR1 SGHDN and CDR2 FVKESK come from the germline V gene. The V and J ends lost 6 bases and 5 bases, in that order; junction bases with no gene match: 6. This CDR3 spans 13 amino acids. Naive CD8 cells lacked CD45RO and underwent positive selection for CCR7, leaving out terminally differentiated effector memory CD45RA+ cells. The chain employs TRBV14 and TRBJ1-1, with 7 bases fitting TRBD1. Input material: naive CD8+ T cells sorted from blood. The source of this sequence is a woman in her 30s in good health. The CDR3: CASRLNRGTEAFF. CDR3 in DNA: TGTGCCAGCAGGCTCAACAGGGGTACTGAAGCTTTCTTT.